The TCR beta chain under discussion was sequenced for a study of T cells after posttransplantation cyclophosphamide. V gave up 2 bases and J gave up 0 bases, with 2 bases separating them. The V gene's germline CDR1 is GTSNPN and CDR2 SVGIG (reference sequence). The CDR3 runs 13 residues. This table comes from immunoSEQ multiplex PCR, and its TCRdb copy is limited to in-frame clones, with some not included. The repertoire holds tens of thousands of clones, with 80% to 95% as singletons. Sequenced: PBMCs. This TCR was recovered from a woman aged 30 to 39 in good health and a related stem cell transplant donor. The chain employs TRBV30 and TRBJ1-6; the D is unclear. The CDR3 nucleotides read TGTGCCTGGAGTTACTCCTATAATTCACCCCTCCACTTT. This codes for CAWSYSYNSPLHF.